A single sample is the source of the 5 T cell receptor beta chains below, sequenced in a study of early T cells in non-severe SARS-CoV-2 infection (dated by TCRdb to about 2021). Libraries came from 5' RACE. Sequencing relied on a NextSeq 500. The public sequencing data were trimmed at Q25 with fastp and processed into clonotypes with MiXCR by TCRdb, which kept only in-frame beta chains. Rows are combined by CDR3 protein, so each entry shows the most common genes and DNA. Counted in this sample were around 84,000 distinct CDR3 sequences; about 12% of them appeared once. Of the sample, around 2.4% is held by the ten largest clones. Material: whole blood. Source of these receptors: an adult who was a healthcare worker with PCR-confirmed SARS-CoV-2 infection or an uninfected control (not recorded which).

This clonotype was seen ten or more times. This chain links TRBV19 with TRBJ2-1, with D unclear. Germline CDR1 reads LNHDA; CDR2 reads SQIVND (reference sequence). CDR3 length: 15 amino acids. V was shortened by 5 bases and J by 2 bases, with 13 bases between the two germline ends. The CDR3 spells CASSVLGSTYNEQFF. The CDR3 DNA sequence: TGTGCCAGTAGTGTGTTAGGTTCTACCTACAATGAGCAGTTCTTC.

This clonotype was counted a few times. J is TRBJ2-5 and V is TRBV18; TRBD1 matches at 7 bases. The length of the CDR3 is 18 residues. J gave up 0 bases and V 1 base, and 11 bases lay outside the gene matches. From germline, CDR1 is KGHSH and CDR2 LQKENI. Here the CDR3 DNA reads TGTGCCAGCTCACCACTCTTCGGACAGGCGTCGTACCAAGAGACCCAGTACTTC. Translating it yields CASSPLFGQASYQETQYF.

This clonotype was counted only a few times. The chain recombines TRBV28 with TRBJ2-5, with D unclear. Germline CDR1 reads MDHEN; CDR2 reads SYDVKM. V lost 6 bases, J lost 12 bases, and 17 bases lay in between. The CDR3 extends over 12 amino acids. CDR3: CASSLPNGYEYF. CDR3 bases: TGTGCCAGCAGCCTCCCAAATGGGTATGAGTACTTC. Together with reference TRBV28 and TRBJ2-5, the CDR3 gives the full variable domain: DVKVTQSSRYLVKRTGEKVFLECVQDMDHENMFWYRQDPGLGLRLIYFSYDVKMKEKGDIPEGYSVSREKKERFSLILESASTNQTSMYLCASSLPNGYEYFGPGTRLLVL.

This clonotype was detected only once. The genes are TRBV25-1 and TRBJ2-2; 8 nucleotides match TRBD1. Germline lookup yields CDR1 MGHDK and CDR2 SYGVNS. Trimming at V came to 3 bases and at J to 6 bases, leaving 6 bases not matched to a gene. The CDR3 totals 15 residues. CDR3 region: CASSEDRVYSGELFF. CDR3 DNA sequence: TGTGCCAGCAGTGAGGACAGGGTATACTCCGGGGAGCTGTTTTTT.

Only a few counts were recorded for this clonotype. The chain uses TRBV29-1 and TRBJ1-4; 7 nucleotides agree with TRBD1. The ends lost 4 bases at V and 7 bases at J; junction bases unmatched: 9. In germline, CDR1 is SQVTM, CDR2 ANQGSEA. This CDR3 spans 14 amino acids. CDR3 nucleotide sequence: TGCAGCGTTGCCCCCGGGACAGCTGGTGAAAAACTGTTTTTT. It is translated as CSVAPGTAGEKLFF.